This TCR beta chain was captured in a study of T-cell reconstitution after alpha-beta-depleted transplantation in children. This clonotype was counted ten times or more. V lost 1 base to trimming and J lost 3 bases; unmatched junction nucleotides: 3. The germline gives CDR1 SGHTA, CDR2 FQGNSA. The CDR3 contains 15 residues. Preparation of the TCRbeta library was carried out with unique molecular identifiers. TCRdb used MiXCR to reprocess the PCR reads, holding one entry per CDR3 protein. The sample has 600,000 to 700,000 distinct CDR3 sequences, 16% seen once. This receptor was identified in a human donor who donated a stem cell graft to a child with acute myeloid leukemia. The chain combines TRBV7-2 with TRBJ2-3, with 8 bases aligning to TRBD2. This material consisted of PBMCs from the stem cell graft donor, taken from the stem cell graft. CDR3 in amino acids: CASSLVLAGTDTQYF. The CDR3 nucleotides are TGTGCCAGCAGCTTAGTCCTAGCGGGTACAGATACGCAGTATTTT.